Listed below are T cell receptor beta chains from one sample, sequenced in a study of blood T cell repertoires in COVID-19. Generated by immunoSEQ multiplex PCR, the TCRdb table keeps only in-frame clones and is missing some. The table records some 340,000 clones, around 87% of them present only once. The sequencing input was PBMCs or T cells enriched from blood (not recorded which). Receptors originate from a woman in her twenties or thirties who had recovered from COVID-19. Both conserved end residues are part of each CDR3. D genes are given only for firm matches. Not all rows give a size; the values are once, few, many and, for expanded clones, a class.

d_call,v_call,clone_size,j_call,cdr3_nt,cdr3_aa
NA,TRBV10-2,many,TRBJ1-1,TGCGCCACCCAACAGGTCACTGAAGCTTTCTTT,CATQQVTEAFF
TRBD2,TRBV12-5,NA,TRBJ2-5,TGTGCTAGTGGTGACACCGCTAGGCGGGGGGTGGGGACCCAGTACTTC,CASGDTARRGVGTQYF
NA,TRBV7-2,NA,TRBJ2-5,TGTGCCAGCAGCCTGCCCCCCCCAGGGGCTGGGGAGACCCAGTACTTC,CASSLPPPGAGETQYF
TRBD2,TRBV10-1,NA,TRBJ2-7,TGCGCCAGCAGCGGACTAGCGGGCGAGCAGTACTTC,CASSGLAGEQYF
NA,TRBV7-9,once,TRBJ2-7,TGTGCCAGCAGCTCCGGGAGACTAGTTGGTTCCTACGAGCAGTACTTC,CASSSGRLVGSYEQYF
NA,TRBV24-1,NA,TRBJ2-2,TGTGCCACCGGACAGATCACCGGGGAGCTGTTTTTT,CATGQITGELFF
TRBD1,TRBV27,NA,TRBJ1-4,TGTGCCAGCAGTGAAGGACAGGGGTTTGCAACTAATGAAAAACTGTTTTTT,CASSEGQGFATNEKLFF
NA,TRBV9,NA,TRBJ1-1,TGTGCCAGCAGCGTAGCCGTCGAAAGACAGTTGAACACTGAAGCTTTCTTT,CASSVAVERQLNTEAFF
TRBD1,TRBV28,NA,TRBJ1-2,TGTGCCGGGGGGGACAGGGGATATGGCTACACCTTC,CAGGDRGYGYTF
NA,TRBV7-8,NA,TRBJ2-3,TGTGCCAGCAGCTCAAGGGTCGGGGGAAGAACAGATACGCAGTATTTT,CASSSRVGGRTDTQYF
NA,TRBV14,NA,TRBJ2-5,TGTGCCAGCAGCCAAGCCCGGGGTCCCCAAGAGACCCAGTACTTC,CASSQARGPQETQYF
NA,TRBV7-2,once,TRBJ1-4,TGTGCCAGCAGAAGAGGACTTGCAACTAATGAAAACCTGTTTTTT,CASRRGLATNENLFF
TRBD1,TRBV19,NA,TRBJ1-1,TGTGCCAGTAGTATAGTTCGGACAGGGAAGACTTCGAACACTGAAGCTTTCTTT,CASSIVRTGKTSNTEAFF
TRBD1,TRBV5-5,few,TRBJ1-2,TGTGCCAGCAGCCGAAACGCACGACAGGGGGGAATTTATGGCTACACCTTC,CASSRNARQGGIYGYTF